This TCR beta chain was retrieved from a study of T cell changes during pregnancy in multiple sclerosis. Germline CDR1 and CDR2: LNHDA and SQIVND (reference sequence). Trimming shortened V by 3 bases and J by 1 base, and 7 bases separated the two germline ends. The CDR3 covers 14 residues. Some clones are missing from TCRdb's copy, which holds only in-frame ones; the method was immunoSEQ multiplex PCR. The data hold under 80,000 clones, with approximately 92% observed a single time. The receptor was isolated from a female donor with multiple sclerosis, enrolled in a pregnancy study. V usage is TRBV19 and J usage is TRBJ1-3; D unresolved. This specimen consisted of peripheral blood, obtained before pregnancy. The CDR3 DNA is TGTGCCAGTAGTATCGCCGGGTCTGGAAACACCATATATTTT. Translated: CASSIAGSGNTIYF.